The rows below give T cell receptor beta chains drawn from one sample of a study of radiation and T cells in renal cell carcinoma. The method was immunoSEQ multiplex PCR; TCRdb's version includes in-frame clones alone and lacks a portion of them. Of tens of thousands of clones detected, roughly 79% appear once; the ten largest clones hold roughly 6.1%. Sequenced material: blood, taken from a patient whose treatment included radiotherapy and nephrectomy. These receptors came from a man aged 60-69 years with renal cell carcinoma. The CDR3 runs from the conserved cysteine through the conserved F or W. D genes are given only for firm matches. Not all rows give a size; the values are once, few, many and, for expanded clones, a class.

j_call	d_call	clone_size	v_call	cdr3_nt	cdr3_aa
TRBJ2-5	TRBD2	NA	TRBV9	TGTGCCAGCAGCAAGGGTAGCGGGGGCTTTCAAGAGACCCAGTACTTC	CASSKGSGGFQETQYF
TRBJ2-7	NA	NA	TRBV7-9	TGTGCCAGCAGCCGGACCCAAGCCTACGAGCAGTACTTC	CASSRTQAYEQYF
TRBJ2-7	TRBD2	NA	TRBV4-2	TGTGCCAGCAGCTACTCCTCGGGACTAGCGGGGGTTTACGAGCAGTACTTC	CASSYSSGLAGVYEQYF
TRBJ2-2	TRBD1	NA	TRBV6-1	TGTGCCAGCATCTTAAGACAGGGGGAATCAGGGGAGCTGTTTTTT	CASILRQGESGELFF
TRBJ1-4	TRBD1	NA	TRBV6-1	TGTGCCAGCAGTGAGATCTTTTGGGGACAGGGAGTGGAGGAAAAACTGTTTTTT	CASSEIFWGQGVEEKLFF
TRBJ2-3	NA	NA	TRBV7-6	TGTGCCAGCAGCTTAGAGTATTCACAGGACAGCACAGATACGCAGTATTTT	CASSLEYSQDSTDTQYF
TRBJ1-2	TRBD1	NA	TRBV6-5	TGTGCCAGCAGGGTGGACAGGGAGACTGGCTACACCTTC	CASRVDRETGYTF
TRBJ1-1	NA	few	TRBV6-1	TGTGCCAGCAGTGAAAGGGTGAGCACTGAAGCTTTCTTT	CASSERVSTEAFF
TRBJ2-1	TRBD1	NA	TRBV6-1	TGTGCCAGCAATCCAGGGGGCTCCTACAATGAGCAGTTCTTC	CASNPGGSYNEQFF
TRBJ2-3	TRBD2	NA	TRBV12-5	TGTGCTAGTGGCCACCCGGTTCTAGCGGGGAGGGCAGATACGCAGTATTTT	CASGHPVLAGRADTQYF
TRBJ2-2	TRBD2	NA	TRBV11-2	TGTGCCAGCAGCTTATTGGGCGGGGGGGAATCGGCCGGGGAGCTGTTTTTT	CASSLLGGGESAGELFF
TRBJ2-7	TRBD2	NA	TRBV6-1	TGTGCCAGCAGTGAACAACTAGCGGGGGGCGAGCAGTACTTC	CASSEQLAGGEQYF
TRBJ2-7	TRBD1	once	TRBV5-4	TGTGCCAGCAGCTTGAACCAAGGACAGGACGAGCAGTACTTC	CASSLNQGQDEQYF
TRBJ1-5	NA	NA	TRBV7-9	TGTGCCAGCAGCTTAGGCAGTTATCAGCCCCAGCATTTT	CASSLGSYQPQHF
TRBJ2-4	NA	few	TRBV6-4	TGTGCCAGCAGCCCGAAAAACATTCAGTACTTC	CASSPKNIQYF
TRBJ2-3	NA	NA	TRBV27	TGTGCCAGCAGTTCACAATTAGATACGCAGTATTTT	CASSSQLDTQYF